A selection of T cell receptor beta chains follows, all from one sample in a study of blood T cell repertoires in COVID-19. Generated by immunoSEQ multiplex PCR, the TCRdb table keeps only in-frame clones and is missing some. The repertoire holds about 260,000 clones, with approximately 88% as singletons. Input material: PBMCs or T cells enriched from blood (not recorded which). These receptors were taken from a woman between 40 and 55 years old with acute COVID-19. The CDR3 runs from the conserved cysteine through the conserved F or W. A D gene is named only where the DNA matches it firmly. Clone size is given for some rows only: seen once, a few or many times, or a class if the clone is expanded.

DNA: TGTGCCAGCGCCTTGAATAGCGGGAGTGGTACCGGGGAGCTGTTTTTT
CDR3: CASALNSGSGTGELFF
J: TRBJ2-2
size: many
V: TRBV6-4
D: TRBD2

DNA: TGTGCCAGCAGTTTATTCCGCGGGGTTGGAAACACCATATATTTT
CDR3: CASSLFRGVGNTIYF
J: TRBJ1-3
size: once
V: TRBV28
D: .

DNA: TGTGCCAGCAGACCCAGGGGGTACTCTGGAAACACCATATATTTT
CDR3: CASRPRGYSGNTIYF
J: TRBJ1-3
size: once
V: TRBV28
D: TRBD1

DNA: TGTGCCAGCAGCTCTTCAGGGGGGGAAAAACTGTTTTTT
CDR3: CASSSSGGEKLFF
J: TRBJ1-4
size: .
V: TRBV5-6
D: TRBD1

DNA: TGTGCCAGCACTTACATGGCCTCCTACAATGAGCAGTTCTTC
CDR3: CASTYMASYNEQFF
J: TRBJ2-1
size: .
V: TRBV27
D: .

DNA: TGCGCCAGCAGCCAGCAGGCAGGGGGAGACATTAATTCACCCCTCCACTTT
CDR3: CASSQQAGGDINSPLHF
J: TRBJ1-6
size: .
V: TRBV5-1
D: TRBD1

DNA: TGTGCCGTAGGTCGTCGCCGCCCGGGCGGGACAGGGGTCAATGAGCAGTTCTTC
CDR3: CAVGRRRPGGTGVNEQFF
J: TRBJ2-1
size: .
V: TRBV10-3
D: TRBD1

DNA: TGTGCCAGCAGACCCTCAGGGTACTCTGGAAACACCATATATTTT
CDR3: CASRPSGYSGNTIYF
J: TRBJ1-3
size: .
V: TRBV28
D: .

DNA: TGTGCCAGTAGTCATGGTAACAGGGCCATCTATGGCTACACCTTC
CDR3: CASSHGNRAIYGYTF
J: TRBJ1-2
size: .
V: TRBV19
D: .

DNA: TGTGCCAGCAGCGTAATTGCGGGAGAGGCAGCATGGAAGGGGGAGCTGTTTTTT
CDR3: CASSVIAGEAAWKGELFF
J: TRBJ2-2
size: .
V: TRBV9
D: TRBD2

DNA: TGTGCCACCAGTGATTCGTCCTGGACTGACAATCAGCCCCAGCATTTT
CDR3: CATSDSSWTDNQPQHF
J: TRBJ1-5
size: .
V: TRBV24-1
D: .

DNA: TGCAGTGCTAGAGCGAGAGATACGCAGTATTTT
CDR3: CSARARDTQYF
J: TRBJ2-3
size: .
V: TRBV20-1
D: .

DNA: TGTGCCACCCGCCCACGGGGGGGTAAAGGGTATGGCTACACCTTC
CDR3: CATRPRGGKGYGYTF
J: TRBJ1-2
size: .
V: TRBV19
D: .

DNA: TGTGCCAGTAATCATCGCAGGGGCACGAACACTGAAGCTTTCTTT
CDR3: CASNHRRGTNTEAFF
J: TRBJ1-1
size: .
V: TRBV19
D: .

DNA: TGTGCCAGTAGTATCTTTGGACAGGCTTATAGCAATCAGCCCCAGCATTTT
CDR3: CASSIFGQAYSNQPQHF
J: TRBJ1-5
size: .
V: TRBV19
D: TRBD1